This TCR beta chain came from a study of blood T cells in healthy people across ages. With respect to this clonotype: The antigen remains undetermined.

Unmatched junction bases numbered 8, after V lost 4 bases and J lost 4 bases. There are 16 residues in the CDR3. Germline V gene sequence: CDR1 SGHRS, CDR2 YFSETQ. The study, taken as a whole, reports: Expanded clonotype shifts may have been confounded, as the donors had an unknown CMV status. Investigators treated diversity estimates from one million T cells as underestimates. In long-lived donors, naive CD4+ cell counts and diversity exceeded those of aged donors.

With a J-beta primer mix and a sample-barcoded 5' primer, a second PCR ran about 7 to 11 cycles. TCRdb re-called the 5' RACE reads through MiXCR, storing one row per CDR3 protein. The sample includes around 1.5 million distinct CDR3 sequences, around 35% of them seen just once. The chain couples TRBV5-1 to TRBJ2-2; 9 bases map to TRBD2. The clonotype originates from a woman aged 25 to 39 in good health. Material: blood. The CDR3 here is CASSESSGSGTGELFF. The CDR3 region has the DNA TGCGCCAGCAGCGAAAGTAGCGGGAGTGGCACCGGGGAGCTGTTTTTT.